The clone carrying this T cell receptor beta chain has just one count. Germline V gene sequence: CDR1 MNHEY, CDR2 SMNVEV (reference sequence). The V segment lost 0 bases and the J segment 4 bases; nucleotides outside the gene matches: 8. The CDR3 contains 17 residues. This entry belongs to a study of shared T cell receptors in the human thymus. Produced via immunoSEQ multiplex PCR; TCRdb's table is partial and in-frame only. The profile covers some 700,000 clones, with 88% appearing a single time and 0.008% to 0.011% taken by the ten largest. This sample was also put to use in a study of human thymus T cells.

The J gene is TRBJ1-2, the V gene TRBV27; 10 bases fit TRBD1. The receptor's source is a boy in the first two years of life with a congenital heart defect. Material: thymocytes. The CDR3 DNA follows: TGTGCCAGCAGTTTATCGCAGGAGACAGGGGGCCTCTATGGCTACACCTTC. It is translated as CASSLSQETGGLYGYTF.